This T cell receptor (beta chain) emerged from a study of T cell responses to AZD1222 COVID-19 vaccine. This CDR3 has 14 residues. From germline, CDR1 is SNHLY and CDR2 FYNNEI. V lost 6 bases and J lost 1, with 9 bases in between. Points from the study as a whole: Compared with day 0, the breadth and depth of the Spike-specific TCR repertoire rose significantly after two doses of AZD1222. Spike was spanned by vaccine-associated CD4 TCRs, which were dominant at 160-218 and 743-854. Nearly half of unique spike-specific TCRs reportedly avoided B.1.351 and B.1.1.7 mutated regions.

To note about this clone: Its cognate antigen is unknown.

Second-dose groups at about 4 or about 12 weeks were pooled. TCRdb keeps only in-frame clones here, not all; method: immunoSEQ multiplex PCR. The table shows 150,000 to 200,000 clones, with roughly 88% occurring only once. The rearrangement links TRBV2 to TRBJ2-2; D possibly matches TRBD1 or TRBD2 (6 bases each). The sample was peripheral blood, taken 28 days after the second AZD1222 dose. This receptor was obtained from an adult who received the AZD1222 COVID-19 vaccine. The CDR3 loop reads CASRAGQNTGELFF. CDR3 nucleotides: TGTGCCAGCAGGGCGGGACAGAACACCGGGGAGCTGTTTTTT.